Detailed here is one T cell receptor (beta chain). Its antigen has not been determined. Per-base quality was not reported, and no clone a single base away is much larger than it. Per the germline V gene, KGHSH is the CDR1 and LQKENI is the CDR2. Clipping removes 1 base from V and 5 bases from J, with 9 as the unmatched junction base count. The CDR3 runs 16 amino acids, cysteine and phenylalanine included. Left in the record is the CDR3 DNA by itself, 48 bases read in frame from the first base. The CDR3 regions of human TCRbeta chains were analyzed by immunosequencing. The authors processed their data as follows. TCRs in the repertoires were matched against a reference library of SARS-CoV-2-specific TCRs that had been generated with the MIRA antigen-specificity platform. Breadth meant the fraction of unique TCRs that were SARS-CoV-2-associated, whereas depth meant the fraction of total T cells that were SARS-CoV-2-associated. Using the MIRA data, each spike-specific TCR was assigned both to the spike region to which the TCR was reactive and to a CD4 or CD8 class. Log10-transformed breadth and depth values were compared by one-way ANOVA with Sidak's multiple comparisons tests. Not all clones reach the TCRdb copy of this immuneACCESS table, which keeps in-frame sequences only. Checked studies attribute under half of the gap to unresolved V genes and leave the rest unexplained. The V and J calls and clone size were taken over from that table, and D and trimming were inferred from the DNA. Recorded for this sample are some 250,000 clones; approximately 94% of them occurred a single time. Around 0.6% of the sample rests with the top ten.

The data derive from a study of T cell responses to AZD1222 COVID-19 vaccine (dated by TCRdb to 2020 to 2023). Turning to the overall study: A total of 233 trial participants underwent TCR sequencing, of whom about 210 received two doses of AZD1222 and about 26 received two doses of the MenACWY control vaccine. Trial participants were enrolled by age into subgroups of 18-55, 56-69 and 70-plus years, and about 150, 27 and 61 TCR-sequenced participants, respectively, were included in these subgroups.

The research as a whole found: Most participants were white British and females outnumbered males, and the authors suggested that clonal diversity may have been underestimated. No day 14 peak-response samples were available, so repertoires were characterized only after the peak T cell response. Reportedly, close to half of the unique spike-specific TCRs recognized epitopes lying outside the regions that are mutated in the B.1.351 and B.1.1.7 variants. Vaccine-associated CD4 TCRs spanned the whole spike protein, with dominant responses in regions 160-218 and 743-854. A significant rise in spike-specific TCR breadth and depth was observed after two AZD1222 doses relative to day 0 and relative to MenACWY recipients. The 56-69-year group was small, and its depth increase did not reach significance, likely because of low power. Conclusions about previously exposed vaccinees were limited because only a handful of AZD1222 recipients were SARS-CoV-2 seropositive at baseline.

In light of the paper, this sample's time point label describes: about 28 days (+/-7) after the second vaccine dose. Because spike-specific TCR depth and breadth did not differ between the two schedules, AZD1222 recipients who got a second dose at roughly 4 weeks were pooled with those who got a second dose at roughly 12 weeks. The vaccinee samples were drawn from two UK trials, COV001 and COV002, one of which was a single-blind randomized controlled phase 2/3 trial testing AZD1222 (ChAdOx1 nCoV-19) in healthy adults. Trial participant PBMC samples were collected at day 0 and day 28 after the second dose for TCRbeta chain sequencing.

The rearranged segments are TRBV18 and TRBJ1-1; TRBD1 agrees with 8 junctional bases. The source is an adult who received the AZD1222 COVID-19 vaccine. This sample comprised peripheral blood, obtained 28 days after the second AZD1222 dose. CDR3 protein: CASSPRTGNGRTEAFF. The nucleotides are TGTGCCAGCTCACCACGGACAGGGAACGGAAGGACTGAAGCTTTCTTT.